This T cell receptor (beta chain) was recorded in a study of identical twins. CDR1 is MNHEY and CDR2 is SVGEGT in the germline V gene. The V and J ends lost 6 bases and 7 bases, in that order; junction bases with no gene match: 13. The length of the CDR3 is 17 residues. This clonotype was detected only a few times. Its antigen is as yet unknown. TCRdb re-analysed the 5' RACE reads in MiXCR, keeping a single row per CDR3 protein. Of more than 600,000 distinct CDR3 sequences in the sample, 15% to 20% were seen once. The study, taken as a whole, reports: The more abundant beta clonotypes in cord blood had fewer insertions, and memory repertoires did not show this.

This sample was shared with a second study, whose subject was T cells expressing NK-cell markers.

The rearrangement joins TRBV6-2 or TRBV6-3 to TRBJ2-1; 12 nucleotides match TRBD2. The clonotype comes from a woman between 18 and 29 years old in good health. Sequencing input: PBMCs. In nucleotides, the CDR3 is TGTGCCAGCAGCCGGAACCCCCTAGCGGGAGGGGGTAATGAGCAGTTCTTC. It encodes CASSRNPLAGGGNEQFF.